A single sample gave rise to the 10 T cell receptor beta chains below, sequenced in a study of early T cells in non-severe SARS-CoV-2 infection. TCRdb processed the 5' RACE reads anew with MiXCR; each CDR3 protein has one entry. The sample has tens of thousands of distinct CDR3 sequences; more than 4% are singletons. Material: whole blood. The receptors stem from an adult who was a healthcare worker with PCR-confirmed SARS-CoV-2 infection or an uninfected control (not recorded which).

This clonotype is classed as medium-sized (0.01 to 0.1%). V usage is TRBV27 and J usage is TRBJ1-2; tentatively, D is TRBD1 (5 bases). The CDR3 covers 13 residues. The germline gives CDR1 MNHEY, CDR2 SMNVEV (reference sequence). Trimming took 5 bases from V and 2 from J, leaving 9 bases between them. The CDR3 region is CASSERDNYGYTF. The CDR3, as DNA: TGTGCCAGCAGTGAAAGGGACAACTATGGCTACACCTTC.

By share of the sample, this clonotype is medium-sized. This chain connects TRBV12-3 or TRBV12-4 to TRBJ2-3; TRBD2 is a possible D gene (6 bases). This CDR3 comprises 16 residues. Trimming removed 5 bases at V and 3 bases at J, with 18 bases between. This chain's CDR3 is CASSGHSGYSTDTQYF. CDR3 DNA sequence: TGTGCCAGCAGTGGCCATAGCGGTTATTCAACAGATACGCAGTATTTT.

The J gene is TRBJ2-7, the V gene TRBV18; D is perhaps TRBD2 (6 bases). V was trimmed by 4 bases and J by 3 bases, leaving 13 bases between them. Per germline, CDR1 KGHSH and CDR2 LQKENI. The CDR3 is made up of 14 amino acids. The CDR3, as DNA: TGTGCCAGCTCACTGAGCGGGTCCAACTACGAGCAGTACTTC. Protein sequence: CASSLSGSNYEQYF.

The chain couples TRBV30 to TRBJ2-1; TRBD2 agrees at 11 bases. V dropped 3 bases and J dropped 8; count of bases not matched to a gene: 12. The CDR3 totals 16 residues. CDR1 is GTSNPN and CDR2 is SVGIG in the germline V gene (reference sequence). The CDR3 region has the DNA TGTGCCTGGAGCTTATGGACTAGCGGGCCAGGGGATGAGCAGTTCTTC. Translating it yields CAWSLWTSGPGDEQFF.

This clonotype was seen ten or more times. J is TRBJ2-7 and V is TRBV7-6; D is undetermined. This CDR3 has 13 amino acids. V was pared by 8 bases and J by 7 bases, with 18 bases between. In germline, CDR1 is SGHVS, CDR2 FNYEAQ. The CDR3 nucleotides read TGTGCCAGCGCCCCGGGTTGGGGAAGAGAGCAGTACTTC. Protein sequence: CASAPGWGREQYF.

The chain links TRBV9 to TRBJ2-6; either TRBD1 or TRBD2 may supply D (5 bases each). V was clipped by 0 bases and J by 2 bases, with 15 bases between them. From germline, CDR1 is SGDLS and CDR2 YYNGEE. There are 18 residues in the CDR3. The CDR3 DNA is TGTGCCAGCAGCGTAGGTGCCTGGGGGAGCGCTGGGGCCAACGTCCTGACTTTC. Its translation: CASSVGAWGSAGANVLTF. Drawing the rest from reference TRBV9 and TRBJ2-6, the complete variable domain is DSGVTQTPKHLITATGQRVTLRCSPRSGDLSVYWYQQSLDQGLQFLIQYYNGEERAKGNILERFSAQQFPDLHSELNLSSLELGDSALYFCASSVGAWGSAGANVLTFGAGSRLTVL.

This clonotype was found many times. V usage is TRBV7-9 and J usage is TRBJ2-3; 8 bases agree with TRBD1. The CDR3 length is 16 residues. Germline V gives CDR1 SEHNR, CDR2 FQNEAQ (reference sequence). The junction had 11 bases not matched to a gene; V was cut back by 6 bases and J by 3 bases. This CDR3 reads CASRPQGAERTDTQYF. For the CDR3, the DNA is TGTGCCAGCAGACCTCAGGGGGCCGAGCGGACAGATACGCAGTATTTT. The full variable domain, with the rest looked up from reference TRBV7-9 and TRBJ2-3, is DTGVSQNPRHKITKRGQNVTFRCDPISEHNRLYWYRQTLGQGPEFLTYFQNEAQLEKSRLLSDRFSAERPKGSFSTLEIQRTEQGDSAMYLCASRPQGAERTDTQYFGPGTRLTVL.

This clonotype ranks as medium-sized. The chain couples TRBV19 to TRBJ2-3; no clear D. V was clipped by 5 bases and J by 2 bases, with 20 bases between them. The CDR3 extends over 17 amino acids. CDR1 and CDR2 from the germline V gene are LNHDA and SQIVND (reference sequence). CDR3 sequence (DNA): TGTGCCAGTAGTGACCAATCACCCATGACTTCCACAGATACGCAGTATTTT. It yields the protein CASSDQSPMTSTDTQYF.

This clonotype showed up many times. The rearrangement uses TRBV6-1 and TRBJ1-6; weak D call: TRBD1 (5 bases). From germline, CDR1 is MNHNS and CDR2 SASEGT. The CDR3 covers 14 residues. V shed 5 bases and J shed 2 bases, with 7 bases lying between them. The CDR3 nucleotides read TGTGCCAGCAGTTCGGGACCCTATAATTCACCCCTCCACTTT. Translation gives CASSSGPYNSPLHF.

This clonotype was counted ten times or more. The V gene is TRBV28, the J gene TRBJ2-7, with a tentative D call TRBD2 (5 bases). Trimming cost V 6 bases and J 0 bases, with 15 bases left between them. CDR3 length: 15 residues. CDR1 MDHEN and CDR2 SYDVKM come from the germline V gene. The DNA of the CDR3 is TGTGCCAGCAGCGACTACAGTTTAAACTCCTACGAGCAGTACTTC. Translation gives CASSDYSLNSYEQYF.